This T cell receptor beta chain originates from a study of OX40 agonist ivuxolimab in advanced cancers. The CDR3 extends over 15 amino acids. From germline, CDR1 is LNHDA and CDR2 SQIVND (reference sequence). The junction had 10 bases not matched to a gene; V was cut back by 5 bases and J by 4 bases. This clone was picked up one time. Its antigen remains unidentified. Study-wide findings and caveats: The work left the antigen specificity of expanded peripheral T cells undetermined.

Method: immunoSEQ multiplex PCR; TCRdb's copy keeps in-frame clones and lacks some. The table lists tens of thousands of clones, 86% of them singletons, with 0.95% to 1.4% in the top ten. The chain combines TRBV19 with TRBJ1-1, with 7 nucleotides matching TRBD1. This sequence was found in an adult with an advanced solid tumor such as melanoma, head and neck, liver or kidney cancer. Here the sequenced sample was CD4+ or CD8+ T cells sorted from blood, taken in a trial of the OX40 agonist ivuxolimab. The CDR3 sequence: CASSPRQGGSTEAFF. The CDR3 DNA reads as TGTGCCAGTAGTCCCCGACAGGGTGGGAGCACTGAAGCTTTCTTT.